The following is a TCR beta chain sequence with its context. This clone's antigen is unknown. The sample holds no much larger clone one base away, and base qualities are not on file. The sample belongs to a study of T-cell reconstitution after alpha-beta-depleted transplantation in children listed by TCRdb under 2016. The study in broad terms: The study quantitatively tracked T-cell immune reconstitution after TCRalphabeta/CD19-depleted allogeneic hematopoietic cell transplantation in children using TCR repertoire profiling. The study at large found these results: About two months after transplant, the apparently early recovery of alphabetaT-cell counts reportedly depended on just several hundred clones that had expanded rapidly and came from non-depleted graft cells. In some patients, the high TCRbeta diversity seen at day 60 was put down to recipient T cells and intrathymic progenitors that had survived conditioning. Over the following months the frequencies of hyperexpanded clones went down, and after one year T-cell counts and TCRbeta diversity were mostly credited to newly produced T cells.

According to the study, the label for this sample's treatment or condition signals: allogeneic hematopoietic cell transplantation with graft depleted of TCRalphabeta T cells and CD19 B cells. The transplant recipients were children given TCRalphabeta/CD19-depleted allogeneic hematopoietic cell grafts. Reading from cysteine to phenylalanine, the CDR3 counts 13 amino acids. The kept DNA is CDR3 alone, 39 bases in frame from the first base. From a lookup of the germline V gene, CDR1 and CDR2 are SGHTA and FQGNSA. V sheds 7 bases and J sheds 5 bases, leaving 12 bases between their ends. The library came from PCR. Sequencing was performed on an Illumina HiSeq 2500. To normalize quantification of the TCRbeta repertoire, the TCR libraries were built with molecular barcoding that relied on unique molecular identifiers. Using fastp trimming at Q25 and MiXCR clonotype assembly, TCRdb reanalyzed the public sequencing data and kept in-frame beta chains. Entries are consolidated by CDR3 protein sequence, retaining the most common genes and DNA. The sample contains about 130,000 distinct CDR3 sequences, more than 9.5% of them found a single time. Clones ranked in the top ten supply approximately 25% of the sample.

The chain is made from TRBV7-2 and TRBJ2-1; the D gene is perhaps TRBD1, on 5 matching bases. The sequence derives from a girl less than two years old who had a stem cell transplant for combined immunodeficiency, so the T cells may come from the graft donor. This specimen was PBMCs, mostly from graft donor cells, taken 180 days after TCRalphabeta/CD19-depleted stem cell transplant. The CDR3 reads CASNRPGNNEQFF. At the DNA level, the sequence is TGTGCCAGCAATAGGCCAGGGAACAATGAGCAGTTCTTC.